By share of the sample, the clone carrying this T cell receptor (beta chain) is medium-sized. Antigen specificity is unknown. It was with 32 V and 13 J primers that multiplex PCR amplified TCR beta CDR3. TCRdb itself ran the multiplex PCR reads through MiXCR, one entry per CDR3 protein. The sample holds 3,500 or so distinct CDR3 sequences, 25% to 35% seen once. The data were taken from a study of immune heterogeneity within non-small cell lung tumors. Broader study findings: Individual patients largely had distinct high-frequency T-cell receptor beta clonotypes from one another. Within each patient, tumor sites shared identical dominant CDR3 beta clonotypes and also held site-unique high-frequency clones. A significant, moderate positive correlation (R around 0.35) linked local T-cell clonality and tumor mutational burden.

At around 600 ng per sample, bulk tumor genomic DNA provided the template. Doctors removed several biopsies from each primary tumor during surgery, keeping them far apart. Undergoing curative surgery were patients whose non-small cell lung cancer was untreated and newly diagnosed. The CDR3 length is 15 residues. Germline lookup yields CDR1 SGHAT and CDR2 FQNNGV. The germline V and J ends were trimmed by 1 base and 2 bases, with 12 bases remaining between them. The specimen sequenced was lung tumor tissue. The clonotype originates from a man aged 55 to 70 with non-small cell lung cancer. The genes are TRBV11-2 and TRBJ2-7; D gene unclear. CDR3 DNA sequence: TGTGCCAGCAGCTTAGGGATGGGATTGGCCTACGAGCAGTACTTC. It yields the protein CASSLGMGLAYEQYF.